This is a list of T cell receptor beta chains from one sample in a study of blood T cells in healthy people across ages. MiXCR, run by TCRdb on the 5' RACE reads, gives a single entry per CDR3 protein. The sample holds around 1.7 million distinct CDR3 sequences, about 30% seen once. The source material was blood. These receptors came from a woman in her 30s in good health. Both conserved end residues are part of each CDR3. The D gene is left open where the match is weak. Clone size appears in some rows only: once, few, many, or a class for an expanded clone.

d_call | clone_size | j_call | v_call | cdr3_aa | cdr3_nt
TRBD2 | . | TRBJ2-5 | TRBV5-1 | CASSLEPAGGQETQYF | TGCGCCAGCAGCTTGGAGCCAGCGGGGGGCCAAGAGACCCAGTACTTC
. | . | TRBJ2-7 | TRBV30 | CAWSASAGAGEQYF | TGTGCCTGGAGTGCATCGGCAGGGGCCGGGGAGCAGTACTTC
. | many | TRBJ2-4 | TRBV11-2 | CASSFPAGHIQYF | TGTGCCAGCAGCTTTCCCGCAGGCCACATTCAGTACTTC
TRBD1 | few | TRBJ1-2 | TRBV7-9 | CASSFRGQGAVNYGYTF | TGTGCCAGCAGCTTTAGGGGACAGGGGGCAGTCAACTATGGCTACACCTTC
TRBD2 | many | TRBJ2-7 | TRBV20-1 | CSAQLTGGYEQYF | TGCAGTGCTCAACTGACCGGGGGGTACGAGCAGTACTTC
TRBD1 | . | TRBJ2-3 | TRBV7-9 | CASSSTPDRGYTSTDTQYF | TGTGCCAGCAGCTCGACCCCGGACAGGGGCTATACTAGCACAGATACGCAGTATTTT
. | few | TRBJ2-3 | TRBV27 | CASSYRTRNTQYF | TGTGCCAGCAGTTACAGGACCCGGAATACGCAGTATTTT
. | . | TRBJ2-7 | TRBV20-1 | CSASLPRGEQYF | TGCAGTGCTAGTTTACCGAGAGGCGAGCAGTACTTC
. | few | TRBJ2-1 | TRBV3-1 | CASSQDKVLSNEQFF | TGTGCCAGCAGCCAAGATAAAGTGCTCAGCAATGAGCAGTTCTTC
. | few | TRBJ1-2 | TRBV6-1 | CASSAFKAREGNYGYTF | TGTGCCAGCAGTGCGTTCAAGGCCCGCGAGGGTAACTATGGCTACACCTTC
. | . | TRBJ1-4 | TRBV19 | CASSATGGKLFF | TGTGCCAGTAGTGCCACGGGGGGAAAACTGTTTTTT
. | few | TRBJ2-7 | TRBV7-2 | CASSPSPAEYEQYF | TGTGCCAGCAGCCCGTCCCCAGCAGAGTACGAGCAGTACTTC
. | . | TRBJ2-7 | TRBV3-1 | CASSLLLRGNGYEQYF | TGTGCCAGCAGCCTGCTCCTCCGGGGGAACGGCTACGAGCAGTACTTC
TRBD2 | . | TRBJ2-7 | TRBV6-6 | CASSCLGGRSYEQYF | TGTGCCAGCAGTTGCCTGGGGGGGAGGTCCTACGAGCAGTACTTC
TRBD1 | many | TRBJ1-4 | TRBV4-1 | CASSQVRGQAGNNEKLFF | TGCGCCAGCAGCCAAGTCCGAGGACAGGCCGGGAATAATGAAAAACTGTTTTTT
. | . | TRBJ2-5 | TRBV12-5 | CASGLIPGEETQYF | TGTGCTAGTGGTTTAATACCGGGGGAAGAGACCCAGTACTTC
TRBD1 | many | TRBJ2-7 | TRBV6-5 | CASTPRQGSVGMYEQYF | TGTGCCAGCACCCCCAGACAGGGCAGCGTCGGAATGTACGAGCAGTACTTC
. | . | TRBJ2-7 | TRBV19 | CASSMEERAEQYF | TGTGCCAGTAGTATGGAGGAGAGGGCCGAGCAGTACTTC
. | . | TRBJ1-1 | TRBV7-6 | CVSSRGLNTEAFF | TGTGTCAGCAGCCGGGGTCTGAACACTGAAGCTTTCTTT
TRBD2 | . | TRBJ2-5 | TRBV5-4 | CASSSTGGREAQYF | TGTGCCAGCAGCTCGACGGGGGGGAGAGAGGCCCAGTACTTC
TRBD2 | few | TRBJ2-2 | TRBV6-1 | CASSEAVLAGNVGELFF | TGTGCCAGCAGTGAAGCAGTCCTAGCGGGGAATGTAGGGGAGCTGTTTTTT
TRBD2 | . | TRBJ2-5 | TRBV7-9 | CASSQGASGTQGTQYF | TGTGCCAGCAGCCAAGGGGCTAGCGGGACTCAGGGGACCCAGTACTTC